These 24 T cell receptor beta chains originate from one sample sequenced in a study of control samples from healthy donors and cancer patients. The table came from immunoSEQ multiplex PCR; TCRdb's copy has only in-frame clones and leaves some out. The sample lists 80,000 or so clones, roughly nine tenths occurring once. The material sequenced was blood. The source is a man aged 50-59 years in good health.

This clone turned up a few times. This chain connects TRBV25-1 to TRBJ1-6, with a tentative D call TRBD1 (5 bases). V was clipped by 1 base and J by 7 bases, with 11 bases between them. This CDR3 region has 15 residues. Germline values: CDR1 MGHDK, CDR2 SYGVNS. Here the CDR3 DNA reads TGTGCCAGCAGTGAATTACCGGGGGGGAATTCACCCCTCCACTTT. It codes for CASSELPGGNSPLHF.

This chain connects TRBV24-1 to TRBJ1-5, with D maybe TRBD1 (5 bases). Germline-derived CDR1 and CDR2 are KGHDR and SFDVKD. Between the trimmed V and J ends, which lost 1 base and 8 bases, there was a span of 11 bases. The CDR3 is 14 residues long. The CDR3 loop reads CATSDFQGIEPQHF. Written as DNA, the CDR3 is TGTGCCACCAGTGATTTCCAGGGCATCGAGCCCCAGCATTTT.

For the CDR3, the DNA is TGTGCCAGTAGCCTAGCGGATAGCACAGATACGCAGTATTTT. This codes for CASSLADSTDTQYF. The J gene is TRBJ2-3, the V gene TRBV19; 7 positions match TRBD2. The CDR3 length is 14 residues. Per germline, CDR1 LNHDA and CDR2 SQIVND (reference sequence). V shed 6 bases, J shed 0 bases, and the junction held 3 bases outside the gene matches.

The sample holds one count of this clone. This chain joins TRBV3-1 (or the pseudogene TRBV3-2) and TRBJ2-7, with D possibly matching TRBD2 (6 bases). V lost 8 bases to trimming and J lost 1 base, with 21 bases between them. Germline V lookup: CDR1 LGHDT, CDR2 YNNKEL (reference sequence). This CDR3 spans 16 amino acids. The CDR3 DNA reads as TGTGCCAGCTCTCAGGAGATGCTAGCGAGATCCTACGAGCAGTACTTC. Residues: CASSQEMLARSYEQYF.

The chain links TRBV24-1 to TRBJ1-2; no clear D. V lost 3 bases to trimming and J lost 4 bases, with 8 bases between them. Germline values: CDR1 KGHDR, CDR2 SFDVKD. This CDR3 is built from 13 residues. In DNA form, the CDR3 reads TGTGCCACCAGTGATGGACCGATCTATGGCTACACCTTC. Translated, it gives CATSDGPIYGYTF.

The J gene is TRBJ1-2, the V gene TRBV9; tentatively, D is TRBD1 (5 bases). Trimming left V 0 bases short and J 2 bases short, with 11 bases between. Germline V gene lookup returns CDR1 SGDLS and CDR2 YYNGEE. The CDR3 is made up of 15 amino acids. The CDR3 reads CASSVGPGLNYGYTF. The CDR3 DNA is TGTGCCAGCAGCGTAGGTCCAGGGCTCAACTATGGCTACACCTTC.

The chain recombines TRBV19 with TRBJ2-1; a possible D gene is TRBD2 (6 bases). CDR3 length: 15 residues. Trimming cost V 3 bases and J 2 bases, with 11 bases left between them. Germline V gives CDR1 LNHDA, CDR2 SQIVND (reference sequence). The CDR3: CASSIPLATYNEQFF. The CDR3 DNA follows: TGTGCCAGTAGTATCCCTCTAGCGACCTACAATGAGCAGTTCTTC.

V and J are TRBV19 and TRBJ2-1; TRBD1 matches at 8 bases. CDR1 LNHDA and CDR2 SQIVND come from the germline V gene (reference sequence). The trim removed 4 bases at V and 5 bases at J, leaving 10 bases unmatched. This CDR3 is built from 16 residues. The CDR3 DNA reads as TGTGCCAGTAGTAGAGGCGGACAGGGACCCGACAATGAGCAGTTCTTC. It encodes CASSRGGQGPDNEQFF.

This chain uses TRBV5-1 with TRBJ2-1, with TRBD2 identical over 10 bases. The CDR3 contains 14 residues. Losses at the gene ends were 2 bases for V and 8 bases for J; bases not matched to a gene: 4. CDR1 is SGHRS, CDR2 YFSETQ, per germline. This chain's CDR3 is CASSLAGGHHEQFF. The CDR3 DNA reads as TGCGCCAGCAGCTTAGCGGGGGGGCACCATGAGCAGTTCTTC.

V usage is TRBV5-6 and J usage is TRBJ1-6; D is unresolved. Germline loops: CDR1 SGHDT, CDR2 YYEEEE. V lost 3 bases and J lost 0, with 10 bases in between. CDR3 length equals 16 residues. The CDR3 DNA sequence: TGTGCCAGCAGCTCCCGGGAGAGCTCCTATAATTCACCCCTCCACTTT. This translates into CASSSRESSYNSPLHF.

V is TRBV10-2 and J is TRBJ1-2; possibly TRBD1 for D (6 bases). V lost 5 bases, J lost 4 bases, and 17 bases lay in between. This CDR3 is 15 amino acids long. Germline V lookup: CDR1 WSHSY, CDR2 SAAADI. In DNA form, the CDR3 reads TGCGCCAGCAGTCCCCCGGGGGCTGGTGCCTATGGCTACACCTTC. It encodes CASSPPGAGAYGYTF.

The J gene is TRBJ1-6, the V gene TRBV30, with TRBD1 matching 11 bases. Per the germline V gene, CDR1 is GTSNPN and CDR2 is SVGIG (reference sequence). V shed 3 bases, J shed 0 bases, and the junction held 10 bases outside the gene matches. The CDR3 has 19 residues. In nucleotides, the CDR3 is TGTGCCTGGAGAGACGCGGGACAGGGGGTCTACTCCTATAATTCACCCCTCCACTTT. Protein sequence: CAWRDAGQGVYSYNSPLHF.

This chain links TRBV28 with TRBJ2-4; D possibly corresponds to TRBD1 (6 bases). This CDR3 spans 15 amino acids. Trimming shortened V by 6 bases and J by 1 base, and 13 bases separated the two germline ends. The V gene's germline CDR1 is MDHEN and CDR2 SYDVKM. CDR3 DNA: TGTGCCAGCAGACCAACAGGGTCGGCCAAAAACATTCAGTACTTC. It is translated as CASRPTGSAKNIQYF.

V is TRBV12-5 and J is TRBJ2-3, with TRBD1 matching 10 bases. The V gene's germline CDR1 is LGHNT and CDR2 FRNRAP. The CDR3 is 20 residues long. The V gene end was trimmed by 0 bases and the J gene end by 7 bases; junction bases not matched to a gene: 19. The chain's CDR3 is CASGLVSGWDRGKTTNTQYF. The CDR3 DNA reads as TGTGCTAGTGGTTTGGTATCCGGATGGGACAGGGGTAAGACGACGAATACGCAGTATTTT. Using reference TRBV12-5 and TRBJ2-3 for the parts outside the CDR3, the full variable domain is DARVTQTPRHKVTEMGQEVTMRCQPILGHNTVFWYRQTMMQGLELLAYFRNRAPLDDSGMPKDRFSAEMPDATLATLKIQPSEPRDSAVYFCASGLVSGWDRGKTTNTQYFGPGTRLTVL.

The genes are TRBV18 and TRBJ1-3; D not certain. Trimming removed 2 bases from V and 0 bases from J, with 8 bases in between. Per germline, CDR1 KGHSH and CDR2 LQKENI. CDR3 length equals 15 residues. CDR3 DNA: TGTGCCAGCTCACCAGGCTTTTCCTCTGGAAACACCATATATTTT. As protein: CASSPGFSSGNTIYF.

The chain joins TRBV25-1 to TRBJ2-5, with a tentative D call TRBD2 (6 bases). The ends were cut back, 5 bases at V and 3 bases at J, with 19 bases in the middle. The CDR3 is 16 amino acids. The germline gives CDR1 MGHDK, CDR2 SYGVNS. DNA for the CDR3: TGTGCCAGCAGTAACCCCCTCTCGGGGGTGGAAGAGACCCAGTACTTC. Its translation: CASSNPLSGVEETQYF.

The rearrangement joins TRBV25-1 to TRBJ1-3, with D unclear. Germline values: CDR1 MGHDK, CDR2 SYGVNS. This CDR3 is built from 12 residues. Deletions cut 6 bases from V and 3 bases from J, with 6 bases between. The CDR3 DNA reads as TGTGCCAGCAGAGGGTATGGAAACACCATATATTTT. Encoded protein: CASRGYGNTIYF.

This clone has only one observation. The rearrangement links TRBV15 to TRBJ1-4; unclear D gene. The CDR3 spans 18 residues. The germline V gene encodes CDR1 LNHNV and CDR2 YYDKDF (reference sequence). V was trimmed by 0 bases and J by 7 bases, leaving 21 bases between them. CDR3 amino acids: CATSRDPNIGSSAEKLFF. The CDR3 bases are TGTGCCACCAGCAGAGATCCAAATATAGGCTCGAGCGCTGAAAAACTGTTTTTT.

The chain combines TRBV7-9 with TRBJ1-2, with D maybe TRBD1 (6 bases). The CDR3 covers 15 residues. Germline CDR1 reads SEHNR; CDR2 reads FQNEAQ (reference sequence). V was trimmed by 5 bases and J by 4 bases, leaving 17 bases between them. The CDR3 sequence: CASSATSTGPYGYTF. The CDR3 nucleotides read TGTGCCAGCAGCGCGACCTCGACAGGACCCTATGGCTACACCTTC.

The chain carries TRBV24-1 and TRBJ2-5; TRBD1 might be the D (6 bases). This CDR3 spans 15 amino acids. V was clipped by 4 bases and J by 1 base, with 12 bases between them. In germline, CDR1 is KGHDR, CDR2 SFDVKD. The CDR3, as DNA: TGTGCCACCAGTGACCCCGGGACATCCCAAGAGACCCAGTACTTC. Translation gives CATSDPGTSQETQYF.

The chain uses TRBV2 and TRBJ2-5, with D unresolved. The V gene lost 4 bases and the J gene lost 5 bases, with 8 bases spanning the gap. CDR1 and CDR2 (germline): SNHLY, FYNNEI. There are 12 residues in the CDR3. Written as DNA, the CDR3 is TGTGCCAGCAGTGGGGCTTGGGAGACCCAGTACTTC. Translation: CASSGAWETQYF.

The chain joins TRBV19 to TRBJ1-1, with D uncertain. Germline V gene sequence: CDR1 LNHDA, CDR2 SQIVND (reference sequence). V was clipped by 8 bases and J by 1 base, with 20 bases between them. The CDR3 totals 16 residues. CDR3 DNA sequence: TGTGCCAGTCAAGAATTTGGACCCGTTGGGAACACTGAAGCTTTCTTT. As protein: CASQEFGPVGNTEAFF.

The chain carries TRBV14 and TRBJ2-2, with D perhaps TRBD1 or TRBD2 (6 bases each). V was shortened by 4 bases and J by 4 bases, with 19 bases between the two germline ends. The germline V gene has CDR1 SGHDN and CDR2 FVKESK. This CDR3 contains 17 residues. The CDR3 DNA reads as TGTGCCAGCAGCCGTCGCCTGACGGGGGCCCTCACCGGGGAGCTGTTTTTT. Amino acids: CASSRRLTGALTGELFF. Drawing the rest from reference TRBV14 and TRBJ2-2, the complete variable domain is EAGVTQFPSHSVIEKGQTVTLRCDPISGHDNLYWYRRVMGKEIKFLLHFVKESKQDESGMPNNRFLAERTGGTYSTLKVQPAELEDSGVYFCASSRRLTGALTGELFFGEGSRLTVL.

The CDR3 DNA sequence: TGTGCTAGTGGTTTGAGCCCGGGACAGGGGGCCGCCGGGGAGCTGTTTTTT. As protein: CASGLSPGQGAAGELFF. This chain joins TRBV12-5 and TRBJ2-2; 12 nucleotides line up with TRBD1. V shed 2 bases, J shed 6 bases, and the junction held 7 bases outside the gene matches. Per the germline V gene, CDR1 is LGHNT and CDR2 is FRNRAP. The CDR3 sequence is 17 residues long.